These T cell receptor beta chains were read from a single sample in a study of OX40 agonist ivuxolimab in advanced cancers. The method was immunoSEQ multiplex PCR; TCRdb's version includes in-frame clones alone and lacks a portion of them. The data contain about 140,000 clones, about 93% of them singletons. The sequences come from CD4+ or CD8+ T cells sorted from blood, collected in a trial of the OX40 agonist ivuxolimab. All receptors derive from an adult with an advanced solid tumor such as melanoma, head and neck, liver or kidney cancer. The CDR3 runs from the conserved cysteine through the conserved F or W. D genes are given only for firm matches. Part of the rows lack a size; the others show once, few, many or a class for expanded clones.

>TRBJ1-2|TRBD1|TRBV5-4|.
TGTGCCAGCAGCCAGGATGGGACAGGGGAGAACTATGGCTACACCTTC
CASSQDGTGENYGYTF
>TRBJ2-1|.|TRBV9|.
TGTGCCAGCAGCGCGACTGGAGCCTCCTACAATGAGCAGTTCTTC
CASSATGASYNEQFF
>TRBJ2-2|TRBD2|TRBV28|.
TGTGCCAGCAGTCCCGGGACTAGCGGGAGAGACACCGGGGAGCTGTTTTTT
CASSPGTSGRDTGELFF
>TRBJ2-7|.|TRBV27|.
TGTGCCAGCAGGCGGGGACTTCCCTACGAGCAGTACTTC
CASRRGLPYEQYF
>TRBJ2-1|TRBD2|TRBV9|.
TGTGCCAGCAGCGTAGAAATAGCGGGAAGGAATGAGCAGTTCTTC
CASSVEIAGRNEQFF
>TRBJ1-2|.|TRBV30|.
TGTGCCTGGAGAGATGGCTACACCTTC
CAWRDGYTF
>TRBJ2-3|TRBD1|TRBV5-4|.
TGTGCCAGCAGTTTGGGACAGACCCCTAGCACAGATACGCAGTATTTT
CASSLGQTPSTDTQYF
>TRBJ2-2|.|TRBV7-2|.
TGTGCCAGCAGCTTAACGGATCGAAAGGCATCGGCCGGGGAGCTGTTTTTT
CASSLTDRKASAGELFF
>TRBJ1-6|TRBD1|TRBV4-3|.
TGCGCCAGCAGCCAAGGCGCCGGGACAGGGAATTCACCCCTCCACTTT
CASSQGAGTGNSPLHF
>TRBJ2-1|.|TRBV18|.
TGTGCCAGCTCTCTCTCTAGAGTCAATGAGCAGTTCTTC
CASSLSRVNEQFF
>TRBJ1-5|.|TRBV6-6|few
TGTGCCATCTCCCGGCAGGGAGGCAATCAGCCCCAGCATTTT
CAISRQGGNQPQHF
>TRBJ1-1|.|TRBV7-8|.
TGTGCCAGCAGCTTACGTCTAGGGTCTCTGAACACTGAAGCTTTCTTT
CASSLRLGSLNTEAFF
>TRBJ1-1|TRBD1|TRBV7-2|.
TGTGCCAGCAGCCCCCGACAGGGTTTGAACACTGAAGCTTTCTTT
CASSPRQGLNTEAFF
>TRBJ2-2|.|TRBV10-3|.
TGTGCCATCAGTGAGTTAATGGGCTTCGGGGCCGGGGAGCTGTTTTTT
CAISELMGFGAGELFF
>TRBJ1-6|TRBD1|TRBV28|.
TGTGCCAGCAGCCTCCCAAACAGGGGATATAATTCACCCCTCCACTTT
CASSLPNRGYNSPLHF
>TRBJ2-7|TRBD2|TRBV7-2|.
TGTGCCAGCAGCTTAGGGGCTAGCGGGGACTCTTACGAGCAGTACTTC
CASSLGASGDSYEQYF
>TRBJ2-3|.|TRBV5-6|.
TGTGCCAGCAGCTACGACATCCGGACGACCAACACAGATACGCAGTATTTT
CASSYDIRTTNTDTQYF
>TRBJ1-2|.|TRBV7-2|.
TGTGCCAGCAGCCGCCGCCAGTCCCTCGGCTACACCTTC
CASSRRQSLGYTF
>TRBJ1-1|TRBD1|TRBV25-1|.
TGTGCCAGCAGTGAATTGGGACAGGGCATGAACACTGAAGCTTTCTTT
CASSELGQGMNTEAFF
>TRBJ1-6|TRBD1|TRBV15|few
TGTGCCACCAGCAAGGACAGGGGCCTTAATTCACCCCTCCACTTT
CATSKDRGLNSPLHF
>TRBJ2-6|.|TRBV4-3|.
TGCGCCAGCAGCCAAGAGTTGATTAGTTCTGGGGCCAACGTCCTGACTTTC
CASSQELISSGANVLTF
>TRBJ1-1|.|TRBV6-5|.
TGTGCCAGCAGTTACAGTACAGCGATGAACACTGAAGCTTTCTTT
CASSYSTAMNTEAFF
>TRBJ2-3|TRBD2|TRBV9|.
TGTGCCAGCAGCGTAGCGGTAGCGGGAGGGCCTTGGGGGACAGATACGCAGTATTTT
CASSVAVAGGPWGTDTQYF
>TRBJ1-2|.|TRBV21-1|.
TGTGCCAGCAGCAAAGGTCCCGACTTCTTC
CASSKGPDFF
>TRBJ2-5|.|TRBV11-2|.
TGTGCCAGCAGATTCAGGGGGGACGTAGAGACCCAGTACTTC
CASRFRGDVETQYF
>TRBJ2-1|.|TRBV18|.
TGTGCCAGCTCCCCGACACCAGGCTCCTACAATGAGCAGTTCTTC
CASSPTPGSYNEQFF
>TRBJ2-7|.|TRBV10-1|.
TGCGCCAGCAGTCCAGCGGGTTCCTACGAGCAGTACTTC
CASSPAGSYEQYF
>TRBJ1-1|.|TRBV25-1|.
TGTGCCAGCAGTAACCCCCAGGGGAGGGCCGAGACTGAAGCTTTCTTT
CASSNPQGRAETEAFF
>TRBJ2-7|.|TRBV5-4|.
TGTGCCAGCAGCTTGGCCTGGTCGGCTAGTGGGAGCTCCTACGAGCAGTACTTC
CASSLAWSASGSSYEQYF
>TRBJ1-1|.|TRBV4-2|.
TGTGCCAGCAGCCGACTAGGAGGGAGTTTTACTGAAGCTTTCTTT
CASSRLGGSFTEAFF
>TRBJ1-2|TRBD1|TRBV29-1|.
TGCAGCGTTGGGGACAGGGATGGCTGCACCTTC
CSVGDRDGCTF
>TRBJ1-1|.|TRBV27|.
TGTGCCAGCGCTACTTGGCGAGGGGGGACCGAAGCTTTCTTT
CASATWRGGTEAFF
>TRBJ2-7|TRBD2|TRBV30|.
TGTGCCTGGGGGGAGACTAGCGGGAGGATGGGCTACGAGCAGTACTTC
CAWGETSGRMGYEQYF
>TRBJ1-5|.|TRBV6-5|.
TGTGCCAGCAGTAGGCATAATAGCAATCAGCCCCAGCATTTT
CASSRHNSNQPQHF
>TRBJ2-7|TRBD1|TRBV5-1|.
TGCGCCAGCAGCGCCTCCGGGACAGGGCCATACGAGCAGTACTTC
CASSASGTGPYEQYF
>TRBJ1-2|TRBD1|TRBV6-4|.
TGTGCCAGCAGCGACAGGGTGAACTATGGCTACACCTTC
CASSDRVNYGYTF
>TRBJ1-4|TRBD1|TRBV5-1|.
TGCGCCAGCAGCCTTCTTGGGACAGGAGATGAAAAACTGTTTTTT
CASSLLGTGDEKLFF
>TRBJ1-2|.|TRBV6-5|.
TGTGCCAGCAGCTCATACAGGGCGGTCTATGGCTACACCTTC
CASSSYRAVYGYTF
>TRBJ1-2|.|TRBV6-4|.
TGTGCCAGCAGTGAGCAACCCCGTCCATATGGCTACACCTTC
CASSEQPRPYGYTF
>TRBJ1-6|TRBD1|TRBV25-1|.
TGTGCCAGCAGTGCCAGCTGGGGACAGGGCCCTCCCCCCCTCCACTTT
CASSASWGQGPPPLHF
>TRBJ1-2|.|TRBV7-2|once
TGTGCCAGCAGCCCCTCCGGGTCCCCGGGGGGCTACACCTTC
CASSPSGSPGGYTF
>TRBJ2-1|.|TRBV7-3|.
TGTGCCAGCAGCTTATCAGGCGATTTGCAGTTCTTC
CASSLSGDLQFF
>TRBJ1-2|TRBD1|TRBV19|.
TGTGCCAGTAGTATCACCCACGGACAGGCCACCTTC
CASSITHGQATF
>TRBJ2-7|.|TRBV5-1|.
TGCGCCAGCAGCTTGGGTGGAAACTCCGAGCAGTACTTC
CASSLGGNSEQYF
>TRBJ2-1|TRBD2|TRBV5-1|once
TGCGCCAGCAGCTTGGACAAACCGGGACTAGCGGGGAATGAGCAGTTCTTC
CASSLDKPGLAGNEQFF
>TRBJ1-2|TRBD1|TRBV6-5|.
TGTGCCAGCAGACGGACAGGGCTGTTACACTATGGCTACACCTTC
CASRRTGLLHYGYTF
>TRBJ1-2|.|TRBV2|.
TGTGCCAGCAGTGAAAGTTTAGGACATCCGGGGACCTTC
CASSESLGHPGTF
>TRBJ1-5|.|TRBV5-6|once
TGTGCCAGCATCCCTAGGGAGGGCTATAATCAGCCCCAGCATTTT
CASIPREGYNQPQHF
>TRBJ2-1|TRBD2|TRBV28|.
TGTGCCAGCAGTGCTAGCGGGAGTGGCTACAATGAGCAGTTCTTC
CASSASGSGYNEQFF
>TRBJ2-1|TRBD2|TRBV7-3|.
TGTGCCAGCAGCTTAAGACTAGCGAGTAACAATGAGCAGTTCTTC
CASSLRLASNNEQFF
>TRBJ1-3|.|TRBV5-1|.
TGCGCCAGCAGCTTGGACAGTCCTGGAAACACCATATATTTT
CASSLDSPGNTIYF
>TRBJ2-3|TRBD1|TRBV7-2|.
TGTGCCAGCAGCCCGGGACAGGGTGCAGATACGCAGTATTTT
CASSPGQGADTQYF
>TRBJ2-1|TRBD1|TRBV7-7|few
TGTGCTAGCAGCTTGGGGACAGGGTTGGATGAGCAGTTCTTC
CASSLGTGLDEQFF